The clone carrying this T cell receptor beta chain was counted between two and nine times. The sample belongs to a study of response to subunit inactivated influenza vaccine. The germline V gene has CDR1 DFQATT and CDR2 SNEGSKA (reference sequence). The CDR3 has 11 residues. The ends were cut back, 8 bases at V and 5 bases at J, with 12 bases in the middle. TCRdb used MiXCR to reprocess the RT-PCR reads, holding one entry per CDR3 protein. The sample holds about 570,000 distinct CDR3 sequences, around 11% seen once. In addition, the sample was reused for a study of T cells expressing NK-cell markers. As that report states: TCR beta libraries carry UMIs added by 5'RACE template switching. Seven donors tested HCMV-seropositive and one tested seronegative among the eight sequenced.

V is TRBV20-1 and J is TRBJ2-5; D gene uncertain. The sample here was PBMCs from blood, taken on the day of vaccination. This TCR was sampled from a man aged 45-60 years who received an inactivated influenza vaccine. The CDR3 reads CSTIPPETQYF. The CDR3 nucleotides are TGCAGTACGATTCCCCCCGAGACCCAGTACTTC.